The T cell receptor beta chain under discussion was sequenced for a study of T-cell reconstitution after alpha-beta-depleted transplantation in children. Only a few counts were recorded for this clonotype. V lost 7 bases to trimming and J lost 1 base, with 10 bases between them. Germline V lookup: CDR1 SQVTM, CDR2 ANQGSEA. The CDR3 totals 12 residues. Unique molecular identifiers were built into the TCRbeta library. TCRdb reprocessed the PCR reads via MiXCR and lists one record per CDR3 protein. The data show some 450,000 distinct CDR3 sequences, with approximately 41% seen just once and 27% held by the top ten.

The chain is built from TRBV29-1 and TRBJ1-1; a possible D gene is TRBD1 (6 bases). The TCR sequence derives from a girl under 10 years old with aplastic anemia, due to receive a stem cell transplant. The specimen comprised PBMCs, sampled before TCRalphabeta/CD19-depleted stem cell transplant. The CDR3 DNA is TGCAGCGGTAAAGGGGGGAACACTGAAGCTTTCTTT. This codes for CSGKGGNTEAFF.